Listed here are 22 T cell receptor beta chains from one sample, sequenced in a study of blood T cell repertoires in COVID-19 (dated by TCRdb to about 2020). The library was generated by the immunoSEQ multiplex PCR assay. TCRdb provides this immuneACCESS table in a form limited to in-frame rearrangements. Some clones are lacking; in checked studies, under half of them reflect an unresolved V gene, and why the rest are absent is not known. This sample is represented by about 68,000 clones; roughly nine tenths of them were singletons. 7% to 10% of the sample goes to the ten largest clones. Material for sequencing was peripheral blood. Source of these receptors: a man over 45 with active COVID-19.

About this clone: Its ends do not fully match the called genes, so a read error is possible. V and J are TRBV3-1 (or the pseudogene TRBV3-2) and TRBJ1-2; D gene unclear. CDR3 length: 15 amino acids. Germline V gene data show CDR1 as LGHDT and CDR2 as YNNKEL (reference sequence). The CDR3 reads CASSEPGRGSLVFSF. DNA of the CDR3: TGTGCCAGCAGCGAACCGGGTCGGGGTTCTTTGGTGTTCTCCTTC.

This clone was observed many times. This chain connects TRBV15 to TRBJ2-2; D call uncertain. The V and J ends lost 1 base and 3 bases respectively, with 12 bases between them. Germline CDR1 reads LNHNV; CDR2 reads YYDKDF (reference sequence). The CDR3 loop spans 16 amino acids. For the CDR3, the DNA is TGTGCCACCAGCAGAGGGCCTGCGGATGACACCGGGGAGCTGTTTTTT. Translated: CATSRGPADDTGELFF.

This rearrangement joins TRBV30 to TRBJ1-1; perhaps TRBD1 as D (5 bases). This CDR3 spans 13 amino acids. With 5 bases removed from V and 1 base from J, the gap between germline ends came to 11 bases. The germline CDR1 and CDR2 sequences are GTSNPN and SVGIG (reference sequence). This CDR3 reads CAWSGLKNTEAFF. The DNA of the CDR3 is TGTGCCTGGTCGGGACTAAAGAACACTGAAGCTTTCTTT.

The chain employs TRBV11-2 and TRBJ1-3, with 8 bases matching TRBD1. The CDR3 is 16 amino acids. CDR1 is SGHAT, CDR2 FQNNGV, per germline. J lost 0 bases, V lost 6 bases, and 7 bases had no gene match. This chain's CDR3 is CASRHQGASSGNTIYF. CDR3 in DNA: TGTGCCAGCAGACATCAGGGGGCTTCCTCTGGAAACACCATATATTTT. Complete variable domain (other parts from reference TRBV11-2 and TRBJ1-3): EAGVAQSPRYKIIEKRQSVAFWCNPISGHATLYWYQQILGQGPKLLIQFQNNGVVDDSQLPKDRFSAERLKGVDSTLKIQPAKLEDSAVYLCASRHQGASSGNTIYFGEGSWLTVV.

The chain is built from TRBV4-2 and TRBJ2-7; 12 bases are shared with TRBD2. V was clipped by 3 bases and J by 6 bases; unmatched bases: 6. The germline V gene has CDR1 LGHNA and CDR2 YNFKEQ. The CDR3 sequence is 15 residues long. DNA of the CDR3: TGTGCCAGCAGCCACTCTAGCGGGGGGGCCCTCGAGCAGTACTTC. Translation: CASSHSSGGALEQYF.

Concerning this clone itself: Germline is not matched at one junction end, which may reflect a read error. The rearrangement joins TRBV19 to TRBJ1-4; a possible D gene is TRBD1 (6 bases). The CDR3 is 13 amino acids. Germline V gives CDR1 LNHDA, CDR2 SQIVND (reference sequence). The CDR3, as DNA: TGTGCCAGTAGTATAGATCTTGGGGGGGCGCTCGGTTTT. Amino acids: CASSIDLGGALGF.

This sequence joins TRBV2 and TRBJ1-5, with D tentatively TRBD1 (6 bases). The CDR3 totals 13 residues. Germline V CDR1 and CDR2: SNHLY, FYNNEI. Trimming pared 6 bases from V and 10 bases from J, leaving 16 bases between. DNA of the CDR3: TGTGCCAGCAGCTTTAGGACAGACAATCCCCAGCATTTT. This codes for CASSFRTDNPQHF.

The chain recombines TRBV19 with TRBJ1-1; 10 bases line up with TRBD1. CDR1 and CDR2 from the germline V gene are LNHDA and SQIVND (reference sequence). CDR3 length: 13 amino acids. J lost 5 bases, V lost 7 bases, and 4 bases had no gene match. The CDR3 loop reads CASKTGGSTEAFF. CDR3 in DNA: TGTGCCAGTAAGACAGGGGGCTCTACTGAAGCTTTCTTT.

This clone was recorded only once. The rearrangement joins TRBV21-1 to TRBJ1-3; the table's D call TRBD1 went unverified against the DNA. TRBV21-1 is reported as a pseudogene. The CDR3 is 14 amino acids. The DNA of the CDR3 is TGTGCCAGCATCCTCGACAGGGGCAGAAACACCATATATTTT. This sequence encodes CASILDRGRNTIYF.

This chain uses TRBV9 with TRBJ2-5; TRBD2 agrees at 9 bases. Losses at the gene ends were 0 bases for V and 3 bases for J; bases not matched to a gene: 0. The V gene's germline CDR1 is SGDLS and CDR2 YYNGEE. The CDR3 runs 14 residues. CDR3 sequence: CASSVGTSEETQYF. The CDR3 nucleotides read TGTGCCAGCAGCGTAGGGACTAGCGAAGAGACCCAGTACTTC.

This sequence joins TRBV6-2 or TRBV6-3 and TRBJ1-5; D possibly corresponds to TRBD1 (5 bases). From germline, CDR1 is MNHEY and CDR2 SVGEGT. The V end lost 5 bases, the J end lost 4 bases, and 18 bases lay between the germline ends. The CDR3 contains 16 residues. The CDR3 sequence is CASSPHSGGFNQPQHF. In DNA, the CDR3 is TGTGCCAGCAGTCCCCATTCCGGGGGGTTTAATCAGCCCCAGCATTTT.

V is TRBV19 and J is TRBJ2-3; the match to TRBD2 covers 9 bases. The junction had 9 bases not matched to a gene; V was cut back by 5 bases and J by 6 bases. From germline, CDR1 is LNHDA and CDR2 SQIVND (reference sequence). CDR3 length equals 15 residues. Here the CDR3 DNA reads TGTGCCAGTAGTTTCGGCGCGGGGGGGTCGGATACGCAGTATTTT. Translating gives CASSFGAGGSDTQYF.

The chain uses TRBV19 and TRBJ2-5, with D possibly being TRBD1 (5 bases). The ends were cut back, 4 bases at V and 5 bases at J, with 11 bases in the middle. Germline CDR1 LNHDA, CDR2 SQIVND (reference sequence). The CDR3 contains 13 residues. The CDR3 DNA sequence: TGTGCCAGTAGTAGCTGGGGCGAGGAGACCCAGTACTTC. It yields the protein CASSSWGEETQYF.

This chain uses TRBV5-1 with TRBJ1-2; tentative D call: TRBD1 (6 bases). CDR3 length: 15 amino acids. Trimming removed 0 bases at V and 9 bases at J, with 18 bases between. Germline assignment: CDR1 SGHRS and CDR2 YFSETQ. The CDR3: CASSLANQGPRSYTF. CDR3 coding DNA: TGCGCCAGCAGCTTGGCCAATCAGGGGCCGCGTAGCTACACCTTC.

The chain links TRBV6-2 or TRBV6-3 to TRBJ2-3, with D perhaps matching TRBD2 (5 bases). The germline CDR1 and CDR2 sequences are MNHEY and SVGEGT. The CDR3 is made up of 16 amino acids. V gave up 4 bases and J gave up 6 bases, with 20 bases separating them. CDR3 DNA: TGTGCCAGCAGTTCCCCGCCGGGGTTTGGGCGGGATACGCAGTATTTT. Translating it yields CASSSPPGFGRDTQYF.

The chain couples TRBV4-3 to TRBJ2-5, with D tentatively TRBD1 (6 bases). V lost 0 bases and J 6 bases, leaving 8 bases between the germline ends. CDR1 and CDR2 from the germline V gene are LGHNA and YSLEER. There are 13 residues in the CDR3. CDR3 protein: CASSQERGKTQYF. CDR3 nucleotide sequence: TGCGCCAGCAGCCAAGAGAGGGGGAAGACCCAGTACTTC.

The rearrangement joins TRBV4-1 to TRBJ2-5; D gene ambiguous. Trimming left V 2 bases short and J 9 bases short, with 10 bases between. This CDR3 has 12 amino acids. Looked up from germline, CDR1 is MGHRA and CDR2 is YSYEKL. CDR3 protein: CASSQTGRPQYF. CDR3 in DNA: TGCGCCAGCAGCCAAACCGGCAGGCCCCAGTACTTC.

The chain carries TRBV2 and TRBJ1-3, with 7 nucleotides matching TRBD1. V was clipped by 8 bases and J by 2 bases; unmatched bases: 6. The CDR3 sequence is 14 residues long. Germline V gene sequence: CDR1 SNHLY, CDR2 FYNNEI. CDR3 residues: CASAMGQTGNTIYF. In nucleotides, the CDR3 is TGTGCCAGCGCGATGGGACAGACTGGAAACACCATATATTTT. Full variable domain (outside the CDR3, taken from reference TRBV2 and TRBJ1-3): EPEVTQTPSHQVTQMGQEVILRCVPISNHLYFYWYRQILGQKVEFLVSFYNNEISEKSEIFDDQFSVERPDGSNFTLKIRSTKLEDSAMYFCASAMGQTGNTIYFGEGSWLTVV.

The chain uses TRBV5-1 and TRBJ2-1; D may be TRBD2 (6 bases). CDR1 and CDR2 (germline): SGHRS, YFSETQ. Trimming left V 4 bases short and J 4 bases short, with 9 bases between. This CDR3 contains 13 residues. The CDR3 DNA follows: TGCGCCAGCAGCGTCGGGGGATACAATGAGCAGTTCTTC. Protein: CASSVGGYNEQFF.

The V and J genes are TRBV4-1 and TRBJ2-7, with 8 bases identical to TRBD2. In germline, CDR1 is MGHRA, CDR2 YSYEKL. The CDR3 has 15 amino acids. J gave up 5 bases and V 4 bases, and 10 bases lay outside the gene matches. The CDR3, as DNA: TGCGCCAGCAGCCGGGGCCCGGGACTAGGGAACGAGCAGTACTTC. Protein product: CASSRGPGLGNEQYF.

J is TRBJ2-1 and V is TRBV6-2 or TRBV6-3, with D possibly being TRBD1 (6 bases). Per germline, CDR1 MNHEY and CDR2 SVGEGT. V lost 0 bases, J lost 4 bases, and 13 bases lay in between. This CDR3 region has 16 residues. DNA for the CDR3: TGTGCCAGCAGTTACTCCCGGGACAACCTTTACAATGAGCAGTTCTTC. Translation gives CASSYSRDNLYNEQFF.

The genes are TRBV5-1 and TRBJ2-5, with TRBD1 matching 7 bases. This CDR3 is 13 amino acids long. The V gene end was trimmed by 4 bases and the J gene end by 5 bases; junction bases not matched to a gene: 5. The germline V gene encodes CDR1 SGHRS and CDR2 YFSETQ. DNA for the CDR3: TGCGCCAGCAGCCAGGGGGATGCGGAGACCCAGTACTTC. Translation: CASSQGDAETQYF.